The 13 T cell receptor beta chains listed next were all sequenced from one sample in a study of cytomegalovirus exposure and HLA in healthy donors. PCR used 60 Vbeta primers and 13 Jbeta primers. Sequencing was performed with immunoSEQ multiplex PCR; in TCRdb, only in-frame clones are kept and a portion is missing. The sample records about 80,000 clones, 62% being singletons. The source material was PBMCs. These receptors all come from a male donor in good health and CMV-seropositive.

The rearrangement links TRBV19 to TRBJ2-1, with 8 bases matching TRBD1. The CDR3 extends over 12 amino acids. Losses at the gene ends were 5 bases for V and 8 bases for J; bases not matched to a gene: 2. CDR1 and CDR2 (germline): LNHDA, SQIVND (reference sequence). CDR3 residues: CASSARGHEQFF. DNA of the CDR3: TGTGCCAGTAGTGCCAGGGGGCATGAGCAGTTCTTC.

The chain is built from TRBV15 and TRBJ1-2; the match to TRBD1 covers 7 bases. This CDR3 comprises 13 residues. The V segment lost 5 bases and the J segment 1 base; nucleotides outside the gene matches: 1. CDR1 LNHNV and CDR2 YYDKDF come from the germline V gene (reference sequence). CDR3 sequence reads: CATSRDSNYGYTF. The CDR3 DNA sequence: TGTGCCACCAGCCGGGACAGTAACTATGGCTACACCTTC.

The rearrangement links TRBV25-1 to TRBJ2-1; 10 bases agree with TRBD2. The CDR3 spans 14 residues. Looked up from germline, CDR1 is MGHDK and CDR2 is SYGVNS. Trimming at V came to 3 bases and at J to 10 bases, leaving 6 bases not matched to a gene. CDR3 in amino acids: CASSDGLAGEEQFF. The CDR3 region has the DNA TGTGCCAGCAGTGATGGCCTAGCGGGAGAAGAGCAGTTCTTC.

This clone was seen more than once but under ten times. One junction end disagrees with the germline gene, perhaps due to a read error. V and J are TRBV2 and TRBJ1-2; maybe TRBD1 (5 bases). The CDR3 is made up of 13 amino acids. Germline V gene sequence: CDR1 SNHLY, CDR2 FYNNEI. This chain's CDR3 is CASSDTGPYGYPF. DNA for the CDR3: TGTGCCAGCAGTGATACAGGTCCCTATGGCTACCCCTTC.

The gene calls are TRBV9 and TRBJ2-1, with D perhaps TRBD2 (5 bases). This CDR3 spans 15 amino acids. Trimming took off 4 bases at V and 2 bases at J, with 13 bases between the two ends. The germline V gene encodes CDR1 SGDLS and CDR2 YYNGEE. This CDR3 reads CASSFSDIAYNEQFF. Here the CDR3 DNA reads TGTGCCAGCAGCTTTAGCGACATAGCCTACAATGAGCAGTTCTTC.

The rearrangement links TRBV6-5 to TRBJ1-5; 8 bases are a match to TRBD1. Trimming removed 6 bases from V and 6 bases from J; junction bases left unmatched: 7. Germline V gene sequence: CDR1 MNHEY, CDR2 SVGAGI. The CDR3 runs 14 residues. CDR3 region: CASRPTGVVQPQHF. Here the CDR3 DNA reads TGTGCCAGCAGGCCGACAGGGGTGGTTCAGCCCCAGCATTTT.

V is TRBV19 and J is TRBJ1-1; TRBD1 is a possible D gene (5 bases). Germline V lookup: CDR1 LNHDA, CDR2 SQIVND (reference sequence). This CDR3 region has 15 residues. With 3 bases removed from V and 5 bases from J, the gap between germline ends came to 16 bases. The CDR3 nucleotides read TGTGCCAGTAGTATGGTGAGATCAGGGAAAACTGAAGCTTTCTTT. This codes for CASSMVRSGKTEAFF.

The chain employs TRBV5-1 and TRBJ2-7; 7 bases line up with TRBD1. Germline trimming cut 4 bases from V and 0 bases from J; bases unmatched to any gene: 13. CDR1 and CDR2 from the germline V gene are SGHRS and YFSETQ. CDR3 length equals 17 residues. CDR3 in DNA: TGCGCCAGCAGCCTAAACCCTGACAGGGTCACCTCCTACGAGCAGTACTTC. This gives the protein CASSLNPDRVTSYEQYF.

This sequence joins TRBV6-5 and TRBJ2-3; the match to TRBD2 covers 8 bases. This CDR3 region has 15 residues. Germline V CDR1 and CDR2: MNHEY, SVGAGI. Trimming cost V 0 bases and J 3 bases; bases outside gene matches: 2. The CDR3 nucleotides are TGTGCCAGCAGTTACTCGAGACTAGCGACAGATACGCAGTATTTT. Translating it yields CASSYSRLATDTQYF.

The V gene is TRBV30, the J gene TRBJ1-5, with TRBD1 identical over 8 bases. V shed 1 base, J shed 2 bases, and the junction held 4 bases outside the gene matches. This CDR3 is built from 15 residues. Germline CDR1 is GTSNPN and CDR2 is SVGIG (reference sequence). DNA for the CDR3: TGTGCCTGGAGTGACAGGGGGGTTGGCAATCAGCCCCAGCATTTT. It encodes CAWSDRGVGNQPQHF.

The rearrangement links TRBV5-1 to TRBJ2-3; 8 bases line up with TRBD1. Germline trimming cut 4 bases from V and 0 bases from J; bases unmatched to any gene: 4. The CDR3 consists of 15 residues. Germline V CDR1 and CDR2: SGHRS, YFSETQ. CDR3 nucleotides: TGCGCCAGCAGCAGCCGGACAGGGAGCACAGATACGCAGTATTTT. The encoded protein is CASSSRTGSTDTQYF.

This chain connects TRBV6-5 to TRBJ2-5; TRBD1 aligns across 8 bases. Trimming at V came to 4 bases and at J to 2 bases, leaving 3 bases not matched to a gene. CDR1 is MNHEY, CDR2 SVGAGI, per germline. This CDR3 has 14 amino acids. CDR3 region: CASSLRTGQETQYF. Written as DNA, the CDR3 is TGTGCCAGCAGTTTAAGGACAGGGCAAGAGACCCAGTACTTC.

The chain is built from TRBV19 and TRBJ2-1; TRBD2 matches 12 bases. Germline-derived CDR1 and CDR2 are LNHDA and SQIVND (reference sequence). Trimming took 3 bases from V and 3 from J; bases not matched to a gene: 6. This CDR3 contains 17 residues. Written as DNA, the CDR3 is TGTGCCAGTAGTATCCAGAGGGGACTAGCGGGCTACAATGAGCAGTTCTTC. Protein product: CASSIQRGLAGYNEQFF.